This TCR beta chain was obtained from a study of T cells in pancreatic ductal adenocarcinoma. Overall study findings and caveats: Tumor samples had fewer productive templates and roughly 7.3-fold fewer unique clonotypes than blood. Tumor and blood clonality did not differ significantly, about 0.11 versus 0.072. Tumor-versus-blood clonality comparisons may be biased toward lower tumor diversity.

Using immunoSEQ multiplex PCR, the repertoire was profiled, and TCRdb retains in-frame clones only, with some absent. Among over 90,000 clones, nearly 95% were seen once, and the ten largest hold roughly 3%. Germline CDR1 LNHNV, CDR2 YYDKDF (reference sequence). Trimming removed 2 bases from V and 5 bases from J, with 6 bases in between. The CDR3 totals 13 residues. Surgery without prior neoadjuvant therapy was the treatment of the selected pancreatic ductal adenocarcinoma patients. A note on this clone: Its antigen remains unidentified.

The gene calls are TRBV15 and TRBJ2-2; the D gene is possibly TRBD1 (5 bases). The TCR originated in a human donor with pancreatic ductal adenocarcinoma. The sequenced material came from PBMCs. The CDR3 coding sequence is TGTGCCACCAGCAGACAGGGAACCGGGGAGCTGTTTTTT. Translation: CATSRQGTGELFF. The full variable domain, its missing parts supplied by reference TRBV15 and TRBJ2-2, is DAMVIQNPRYQVTQFGKPVTLSCSQTLNHNVMYWYQQKSSQAPKLLFHYYDKDFNNEADTPDNFQSRRPNTSFCFLDIRSPGLGDTAMYLCATSRQGTGELFFGEGSRLTVL.